Below are 10 T cell receptor beta chains sequenced from a single sample in a study of blood T cell repertoires in COVID-19. Clones were sequenced by immunoSEQ multiplex PCR, and TCRdb holds only the in-frame ones, with some missing. The sample contains about 250,000 clones, over 75% of which appear only once. Sequenced: PBMCs or T cells enriched from blood (not recorded which). Receptors originate from a woman aged 18-30 years who had recovered from COVID-19.

The gene calls are TRBV19 and TRBJ1-2; 10 bases are shared with TRBD1. The trim removed 4 bases at V and 0 bases at J, leaving 11 bases unmatched. Germline V gives CDR1 LNHDA, CDR2 SQIVND (reference sequence). The CDR3 length is 18 residues. Here the CDR3 DNA reads TGTGCCAGTAGTACCCTCACGACAGGGGGCGCGGCTAACTATGGCTACACCTTC. This gives the protein CASSTLTTGGAANYGYTF.

This clone came up a few times. The CDR3 spells CASTLTSGGGETQYF. DNA of the CDR3: TGTGCCAGCACCCTGACTAGCGGGGGGGGAGAGACCCAGTACTTC. The chain carries TRBV2 and TRBJ2-5; 14 positions match TRBD2. Trimming at V came to 7 bases and at J to 4 bases, leaving 5 bases not matched to a gene. CDR1 SNHLY and CDR2 FYNNEI come from the germline V gene. CDR3 length equals 15 residues. Based on the CDR3 plus reference TRBV2 and TRBJ2-5, the full variable domain is EPEVTQTPSHQVTQMGQEVILRCVPISNHLYFYWYRQILGQKVEFLVSFYNNEISEKSEIFDDQFSVERPDGSNFTLKIRSTKLEDSAMYFCASTLTSGGGETQYFGPGTRLLVL.

The V call is TRBV6-5, the J call TRBJ1-5, with 7 bases that match TRBD1. Germline V gene sequence: CDR1 MNHEY, CDR2 SVGAGI. With V trimmed by 5 bases and J by 3 bases, 4 bases remained unmatched. This CDR3 is built from 14 residues. The CDR3 region is CASSQTGNNQPQHF. The CDR3 bases are TGTGCCAGCAGTCAGACAGGGAACAATCAGCCCCAGCATTTT.

On this clone itself: The same CDR3 also results from other DNA sequences found in this sample. The chain combines TRBV27 with TRBJ1-2, with D possibly TRBD1 on 5 matching bases. V was trimmed by 0 bases and J by 8 bases, leaving 10 bases between them. Germline CDR1 MNHEY, CDR2 SMNVEV (reference sequence). This CDR3 spans 13 amino acids. CDR3 loop: CASSLSGAGGYTF. The CDR3 region has the DNA TGTGCCAGCAGTTTATCAGGGGCGGGAGGCTACACCTTC.

Remarks on this clone: Other nucleotide sequences in the sample specify the same CDR3. The CDR3 is CSVDRQGGGYTF. The CDR3 coding sequence is TGCAGCGTAGACCGACAGGGGGGAGGCTACACCTTC. This rearrangement joins TRBV29-1 to TRBJ1-2; 9 positions match TRBD1. V shed 6 bases and J 8 bases; nucleotides not matched to a gene: 7. The CDR3 extends over 12 amino acids. From germline, CDR1 is SQVTM and CDR2 ANQGSEA.

This sequence joins TRBV28 and TRBJ1-2, with D unclear. Germline-derived CDR1 and CDR2 are MDHEN and SYDVKM. V was pared by 2 bases and J by 6 bases, with 10 bases between. The CDR3 covers 13 residues. The CDR3 DNA sequence: TGTGCCAGCAGTTTAACCGACTTGAATGGCTACACCTTC. Protein: CASSLTDLNGYTF.

V and J are TRBV5-1 and TRBJ1-1; D gene ambiguous. Germline V gene lookup returns CDR1 SGHRS and CDR2 YFSETQ. The V end lost 4 bases, the J end lost 3 bases, and 13 bases lay between the germline ends. CDR3 size: 14 residues. The DNA of the CDR3 is TGCGCCAGCAGCCCGGGAGCCGATGACACTGAAGCTTTCTTT. Protein: CASSPGADDTEAFF.

V gene TRBV10-2 combines with J gene TRBJ1-5, with D unresolved. Germline assignment: CDR1 WSHSY and CDR2 SAAADI. The V end lost 0 bases, the J end lost 7 bases, and 19 bases lay between the germline ends. The CDR3 has 17 residues. CDR3 region: CASSESILPGIVQPQHF. CDR3 nucleotide sequence: TGCGCCAGCAGTGAGTCGATTTTACCGGGGATAGTGCAGCCCCAGCATTTT.

The genes are TRBV7-6 and TRBJ2-7, with TRBD1 matching over 7 bases. Germline CDR1 and CDR2: SGHVS and FNYEAQ. Trimming cost V 4 bases and J 7 bases; bases outside gene matches: 7. The CDR3 totals 13 residues. CDR3 residues: CASSSSGTDEQYF. DNA for the CDR3: TGTGCCAGCAGCTCCTCCGGGACAGATGAGCAGTACTTC.

This clone was seen just once. The rearrangement links TRBV5-6 to TRBJ1-2; TRBD1 might be the D (6 bases). Germline V gene sequence: CDR1 SGHDT, CDR2 YYEEEE. This CDR3 is 14 amino acids long. V was trimmed by 0 bases and J by 4 bases, leaving 10 bases between them. Written as DNA, the CDR3 is TGTGCCAGCAGCTTGGGACAGGCAGTCTATGGCTACACCTTC. This translates into CASSLGQAVYGYTF.